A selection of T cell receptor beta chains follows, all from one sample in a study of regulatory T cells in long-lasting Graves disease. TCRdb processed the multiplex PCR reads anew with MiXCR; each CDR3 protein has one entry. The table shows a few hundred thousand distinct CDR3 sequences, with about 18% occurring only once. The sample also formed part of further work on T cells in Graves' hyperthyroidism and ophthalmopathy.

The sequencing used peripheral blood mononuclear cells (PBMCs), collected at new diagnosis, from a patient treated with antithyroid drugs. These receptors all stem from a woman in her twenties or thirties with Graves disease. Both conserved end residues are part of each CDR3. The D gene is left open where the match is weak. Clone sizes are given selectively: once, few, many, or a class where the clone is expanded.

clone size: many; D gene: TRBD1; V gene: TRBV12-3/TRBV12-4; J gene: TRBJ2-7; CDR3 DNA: TGTGCCAGCAGCCCCGCAGGGGGTTACGAGCAGTACTTC; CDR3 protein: CASSPAGGYEQYF
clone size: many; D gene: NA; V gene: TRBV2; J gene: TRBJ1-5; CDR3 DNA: TGTGCCAGCAGTGAGGGCGGGGCCGGGGGGCCCCAGCATTTT; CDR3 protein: CASSEGGAGGPQHF
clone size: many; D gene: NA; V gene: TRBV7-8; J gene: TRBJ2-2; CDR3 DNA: TGTGCCAGCAGACACGGGACCGGGGAGCTGTTTTTT; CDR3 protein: CASRHGTGELFF
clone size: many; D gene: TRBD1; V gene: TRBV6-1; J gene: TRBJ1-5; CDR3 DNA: TGTGCCACCGCCCCTACTTACACAGGGGGGGGAGCCCAGCATTTT; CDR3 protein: CATAPTYTGGGAQHF
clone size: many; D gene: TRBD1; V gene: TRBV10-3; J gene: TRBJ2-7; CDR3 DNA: TGTGCCATTCAGGGGGCTGGGGCCTACGAGCAGTACTTC; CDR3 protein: CAIQGAGAYEQYF
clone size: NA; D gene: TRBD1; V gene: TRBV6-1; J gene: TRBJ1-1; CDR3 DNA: TGTGCCAGCAGTGGACAGGGGTCGCACGCTTTCTTT; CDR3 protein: CASSGQGSHAFF
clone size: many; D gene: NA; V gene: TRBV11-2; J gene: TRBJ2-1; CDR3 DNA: TGTGCCAGCAGCCTAGTTACAACCTACAATGAGCAGTTCTTC; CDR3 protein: CASSLVTTYNEQFF
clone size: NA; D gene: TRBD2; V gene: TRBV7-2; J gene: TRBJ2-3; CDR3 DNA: TGTGCCAGCCTCTATAGCGGGAGGTTAGATACGCAGTATTTT; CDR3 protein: CASLYSGRLDTQYF
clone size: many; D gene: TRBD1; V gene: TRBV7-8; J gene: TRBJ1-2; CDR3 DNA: TGTGCCAGCAGCCCAGGGACAGGCTTCAACTATGGCTACACCTTC; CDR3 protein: CASSPGTGFNYGYTF
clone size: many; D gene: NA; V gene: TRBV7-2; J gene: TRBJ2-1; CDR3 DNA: TGTGCCAGCAGCCCCCTAAGGGGAGGGGGCGCGGGATACAATGAGCAGTTCTTC; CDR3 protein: CASSPLRGGGAGYNEQFF
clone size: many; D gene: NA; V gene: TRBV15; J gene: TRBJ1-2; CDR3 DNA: TGTGCCACCAGCAGAGATGGACAGTATGGCTACACCTTC; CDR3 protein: CATSRDGQYGYTF
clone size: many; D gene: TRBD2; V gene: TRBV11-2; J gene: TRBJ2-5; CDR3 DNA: TGTGCCAGCAGCTCCCTAGCGGGGGCCGGGGAGACCCAGTACTTC; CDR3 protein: CASSSLAGAGETQYF
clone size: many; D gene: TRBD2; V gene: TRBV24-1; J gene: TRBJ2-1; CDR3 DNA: TGTGCCACCAGTGACAGCGGGGGCCTGAGCTCCTACAATGAGCAGTTCTTC; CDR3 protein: CATSDSGGLSSYNEQFF
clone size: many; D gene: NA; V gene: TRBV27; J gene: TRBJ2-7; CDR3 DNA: TGTGCCAGCAGTTTAGGTCAGGGAAGGGGCGAGCAGTACTTC; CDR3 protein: CASSLGQGRGEQYF
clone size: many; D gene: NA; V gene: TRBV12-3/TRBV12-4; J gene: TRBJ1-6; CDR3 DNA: TGTGCCAGCAGTTCGGCAGTTTATAATTCACCCCTCCACTTT; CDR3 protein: CASSSAVYNSPLHF
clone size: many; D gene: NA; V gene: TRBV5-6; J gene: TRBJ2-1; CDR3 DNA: TGTGCCAGCAGCCGTTCGCTCGTGGGCTACAATGAGCAGTTCTTC; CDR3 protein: CASSRSLVGYNEQFF
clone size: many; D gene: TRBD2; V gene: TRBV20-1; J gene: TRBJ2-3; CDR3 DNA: TGCAGTGCTTCTAGCGGCGGTAGCACAGATACGCAGTATTTT; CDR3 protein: CSASSGGSTDTQYF
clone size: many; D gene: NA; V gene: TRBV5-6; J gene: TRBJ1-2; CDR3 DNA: TGTGCCAGTAGACAGACGACTAACTATGGCTACACCTTC; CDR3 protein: CASRQTTNYGYTF
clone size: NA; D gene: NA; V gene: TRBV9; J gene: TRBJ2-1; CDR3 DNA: TGTGCCAGCAGCGTGGGGGCGGGGGCGAGCGGCAATGAGCAGTTCTTC; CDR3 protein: CASSVGAGASGNEQFF
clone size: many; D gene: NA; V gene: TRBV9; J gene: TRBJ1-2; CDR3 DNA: TGTGCCAGCAGCGTTGAGAGGCGGGGGCAGGGCATATATGGCTACACCTTC; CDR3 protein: CASSVERRGQGIYGYTF
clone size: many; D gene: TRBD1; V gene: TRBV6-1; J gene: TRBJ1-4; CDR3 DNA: TGTGCCAGCAGTCGATGGACAGGGGGATGGATTGAAAAACTGTTTTTT; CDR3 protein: CASSRWTGGWIEKLFF
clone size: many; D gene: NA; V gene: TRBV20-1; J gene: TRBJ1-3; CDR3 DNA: TGCAGTGCTAGGGTAACCCTGAGCTCTGGAAACACCATATATTTT; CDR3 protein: CSARVTLSSGNTIYF
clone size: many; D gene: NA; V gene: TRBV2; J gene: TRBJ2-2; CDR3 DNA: TGTGCCGCCGTCGGGGGGAACACCGGGGAGCTGTTTTTT; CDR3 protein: CAAVGGNTGELFF
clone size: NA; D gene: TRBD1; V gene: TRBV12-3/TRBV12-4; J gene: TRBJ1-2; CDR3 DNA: TGTGCCAGCGGGATGGACAGGGCCGATGGCTACACCTTC; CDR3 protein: CASGMDRADGYTF
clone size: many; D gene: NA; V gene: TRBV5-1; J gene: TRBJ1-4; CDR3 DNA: TGCGCCAGCAGCTTACAGACGGGATATCGGGAGAAACTGTTTTTT; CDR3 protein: CASSLQTGYREKLFF
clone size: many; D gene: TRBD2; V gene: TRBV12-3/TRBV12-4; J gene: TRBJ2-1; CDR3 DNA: TGTGCCAGCAGTTCTCTAGCGGGGTTTAGTTCCTACAATGAGCAGTTCTTC; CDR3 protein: CASSSLAGFSSYNEQFF
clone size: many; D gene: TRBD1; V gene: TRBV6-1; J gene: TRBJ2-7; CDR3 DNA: TGTGCCAGCAGAGACAGGGCTTATGAGCAGTACTTC; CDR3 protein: CASRDRAYEQYF
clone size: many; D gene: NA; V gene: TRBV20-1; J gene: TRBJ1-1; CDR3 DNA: TGCAGTGCTAGAGATGGACTCATGAACACTGAAGCTTTCTTT; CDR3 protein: CSARDGLMNTEAFF
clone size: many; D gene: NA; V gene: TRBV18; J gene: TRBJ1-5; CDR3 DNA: TGTGCCAGCTCACTATCAGATAGCGGGCAGGGGAGCTCGCCCCAGCATTTT; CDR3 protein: CASSLSDSGQGSSPQHF
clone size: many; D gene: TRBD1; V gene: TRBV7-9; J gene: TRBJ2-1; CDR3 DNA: TGTGCCAGCAGCAGACAGGGGGACTACAATGAGCAGTTCTTC; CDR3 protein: CASSRQGDYNEQFF
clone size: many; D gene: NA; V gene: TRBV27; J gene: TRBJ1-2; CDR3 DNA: TGTGCCAGCAGCAAAACAGGGCTCGCCAACTATGGCTACACCTTC; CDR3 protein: CASSKTGLANYGYTF
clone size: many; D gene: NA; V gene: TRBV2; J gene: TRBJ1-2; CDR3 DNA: TGTGCCAGCAGGCGGGGAGGAGGGTATGGCTACACCTTC; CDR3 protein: CASRRGGGYGYTF